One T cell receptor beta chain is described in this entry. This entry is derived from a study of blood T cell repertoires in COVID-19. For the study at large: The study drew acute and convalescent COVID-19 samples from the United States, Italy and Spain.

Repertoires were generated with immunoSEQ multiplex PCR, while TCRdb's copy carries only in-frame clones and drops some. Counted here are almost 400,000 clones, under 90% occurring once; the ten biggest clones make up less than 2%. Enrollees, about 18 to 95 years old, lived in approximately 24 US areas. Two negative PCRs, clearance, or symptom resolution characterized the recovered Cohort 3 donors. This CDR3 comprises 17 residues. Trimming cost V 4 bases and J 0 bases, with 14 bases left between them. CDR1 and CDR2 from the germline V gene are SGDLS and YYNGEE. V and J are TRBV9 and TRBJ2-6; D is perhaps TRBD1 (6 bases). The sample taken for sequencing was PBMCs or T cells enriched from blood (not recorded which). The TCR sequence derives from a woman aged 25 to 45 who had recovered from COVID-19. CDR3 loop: CASSPPTGSSGANVLTF. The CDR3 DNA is TGTGCCAGCAGCCCACCTACAGGGAGCTCTGGGGCCAACGTCCTGACTTTC.